The clone carrying this T cell receptor (beta chain) was seen once. These data belong to a study of shared clonotypes between healthy human individuals. The protocol was immunoSEQ multiplex PCR, while the TCRdb copy is restricted to in-frame clones and leaves out a portion. The sample contains about 500,000 clones, more than 70% of which appear only once. The ends were cut back, 3 bases at V and 0 bases at J, with 35 bases in the middle. The CDR3 runs to 24 residues. CDR1 is LGHNA, CDR2 YNFKEQ, per germline. Specimen: PBMCs. The TCR originated in a middle-aged woman in good health. Some clones in this sample may be carry-over from other donors' samples. This chain uses TRBV4-2 with TRBJ2-2; TRBD1 might be the D (8 bases). In DNA form, the CDR3 reads TGTGCCAGCAGCCATGAATTTTTGTCAAGCGGGGACAGGAGAATTGGCGCGAACACCGGGGAGCTGTTTTTT. Encoded protein: CASSHEFLSSGDRRIGANTGELFF.